This record concerns one T cell receptor beta chain sequence. The sample comes from a study of T cells after yellow fever vaccination. Study-level information: Each low-cell-number fraction was prepared by means of SMART-Seq v4 Ultra Low Input.

By 5'RACE template switching, TCR cDNA was produced, with a universal primer site and UMIs added in the process. TCRdb re-derived calls from the 5' RACE reads in MiXCR, one entry per CDR3 protein. The profile covers hundreds of thousands of distinct CDR3 sequences, with about 12% appearing a single time and 2.5% to 4% taken by the ten largest. The CDR3 has 18 residues. V dropped 4 bases and J dropped 7; count of bases not matched to a gene: 13. The germline gives CDR1 LGHNA, CDR2 YSLEER. Sample: CD4+ T cells sorted from PBMCs, taken 15 days after the yellow fever booster vaccination. This TCR was recovered from a man aged 18 to 30 who received the YFV17D yellow fever vaccine. The chain uses TRBV4-3 and TRBJ2-1; 13 nucleotides agree with TRBD2. In DNA, the CDR3 is TGCGCCAGCAGCCCTAGGGCCGCCGGGACTAGCGGGGTAAATGAGCAGTTCTTC. It translates to CASSPRAAGTSGVNEQFF.